What follows are 28 T cell receptor beta chains derived from one specimen sequenced in a study of siplizumab effects on memory and regulatory T cells. Sequencing used immunoSEQ multiplex PCR; TCRdb keeps in-frame clones, though not all of them. The table lists about 100,000 clones, about nine tenths of them singletons. Sequences were obtained from CD4+ T cells sorted from blood. Receptors originate from a human donor in good health.

The V gene is TRBV19, the J gene TRBJ2-1; D is unresolved. The germline CDR1 and CDR2 sequences are LNHDA and SQIVND (reference sequence). The CDR3 runs to 15 residues. Between the trimmed V and J ends, which lost 3 bases and 2 bases, there was a span of 11 bases. CDR3: CASSMRIATYNEQFF. CDR3 in DNA: TGTGCCAGTAGTATGCGGATAGCTACCTACAATGAGCAGTTCTTC.

The gene calls are TRBV27 and TRBJ2-7; D ambiguous. Trimming removed 4 bases at V and 2 bases at J, with 9 bases between. The CDR3 is made up of 13 amino acids. From germline, CDR1 is MNHEY and CDR2 SMNVEV (reference sequence). CDR3 DNA sequence: TGTGCCAGCAGTTCAAGTCCGACCTACGAGCAGTACTTC. Its protein product is CASSSSPTYEQYF.

This clone was found once. The genes are TRBV2 and TRBJ2-7; TRBD2 matches 15 bases. Trimming at V came to 10 bases and at J to 3 bases, leaving 13 bases not matched to a gene. The length of the CDR3 is 17 residues. Germline V gene data show CDR1 as SNHLY and CDR2 as FYNNEI. For the CDR3, the DNA is TGTGCCATGGGAGGGACTAGCGGGGGGTCTCTTCTCTACGAGCAGTACTTC. It specifies CAMGGTSGGSLLYEQYF. Combining the CDR3 with reference TRBV2 and TRBJ2-7 gives the whole variable domain EPEVTQTPSHQVTQMGQEVILRCVPISNHLYFYWYRQILGQKVEFLVSFYNNEISEKSEIFDDQFSVERPDGSNFTLKIRSTKLEDSAMYFCAMGGTSGGSLLYEQYFGPGTRLTVT.

This clone is a singleton in its sample. The chain recombines TRBV7-2 with TRBJ2-2; no firm D call. Germline V gene sequence: CDR1 SGHTA, CDR2 FQGNSA. Trimming pared 1 base from V and 0 bases from J, leaving 6 bases between. CDR3 length: 15 residues. The CDR3: CASSLVRANTGELFF. Written as DNA, the CDR3 is TGTGCCAGCAGCTTAGTTCGGGCGAACACCGGGGAGCTGTTTTTT.

The J gene is TRBJ2-2, the V gene TRBV28; D may be TRBD1 or TRBD2 (5 bases each). V was cut by 0 bases and J by 5 bases, with 7 bases left in between. Germline loops: CDR1 MDHEN, CDR2 SYDVKM. The CDR3 loop spans 14 amino acids. The CDR3 region has the DNA TGTGCCAGCAGTTTATGGGGGGATACCGGGGAGCTGTTTTTT. It yields the protein CASSLWGDTGELFF.

The V and J genes are TRBV10-3 and TRBJ2-2, with D hard to call. The germline gives CDR1 ENHRY, CDR2 SYGVKD. CDR3 length: 17 residues. Trimming stripped 2 bases from V and 6 bases from J, with 19 bases between. The CDR3, as DNA: TGTGCCATCAGTGAGGTGGGTGTGTGGATCTCACCCGGGGAGCTGTTTTTT. Translated, it gives CAISEVGVWISPGELFF.

The chain employs TRBV29-1 and TRBJ1-5; D ambiguous. The length of the CDR3 is 12 residues. The germline V gene encodes CDR1 SQVTM and CDR2 ANQGSEA. Between the trimmed V and J ends, which lost 6 bases and 2 bases, there was a span of 8 bases. The CDR3 loop is CSVGEGNQPQHF. CDR3 nucleotides: TGCAGCGTCGGAGAAGGCAATCAGCCCCAGCATTTT.

This clone was seen a handful of times. The rearrangement links TRBV4-3 to TRBJ2-5; tentative D call: TRBD2 (6 bases). Looked up from germline, CDR1 is LGHNA and CDR2 is YSLEER. The CDR3 totals 13 residues. The ends were cut back, 4 bases at V and 1 base at J, with 7 bases in the middle. The CDR3 loop reads CASSRDSQETQYF. In nucleotides, the CDR3 is TGCGCCAGCAGCCGGGACTCCCAAGAGACCCAGTACTTC.

To note about this clone: Other DNA sequences in this sample translate to the same CDR3. The chain employs TRBV9 and TRBJ1-1; D possibly corresponds to TRBD1 (5 bases). Germline assignment: CDR1 SGDLS and CDR2 YYNGEE. There are 14 residues in the CDR3. The V and J ends lost 0 bases and 14 bases respectively, with 20 bases between them. The CDR3 region has the DNA TGTGCCAGCAGCGTAGAACCGGGGCCGGGGGGGACCTTCTTT. Protein sequence: CASSVEPGPGGTFF. Filled out from reference TRBV9 and TRBJ1-1, the complete variable domain reads DSGVTQTPKHLITATGQRVTLRCSPRSGDLSVYWYQQSLDQGLQFLIQYYNGEERAKGNILERFSAQQFPDLHSELNLSSLELGDSALYFCASSVEPGPGGTFFGQGTRLTVV.

The V and J genes are TRBV5-6 and TRBJ1-1; D gene ambiguous. Germline CDR1 reads SGHDT; CDR2 reads YYEEEE. CDR3 size: 12 residues. V was trimmed by 4 bases and J by 3 bases, leaving 7 bases between them. The CDR3 DNA is TGTGCCAGCAGCGGTACGGACACTGAAGCTTTCTTT. Protein sequence: CASSGTDTEAFF.

The chain joins TRBV5-6 to TRBJ1-4; D possibly corresponds to TRBD1 (5 bases). V was clipped by 0 bases and J by 4 bases, with 7 bases between them. The CDR3 totals 14 residues. Per germline, CDR1 SGHDT and CDR2 YYEEEE. CDR3 DNA: TGTGCCAGCAGCTTGGCAGGGTTTAATGAAAAACTGTTTTTT. This codes for CASSLAGFNEKLFF.

The chain is built from TRBV7-3 and TRBJ2-5; 10 bases line up with TRBD2. The CDR3 runs 14 residues. In germline, CDR1 is SGHTA, CDR2 FQGTGA. V gave up 6 bases and J gave up 4 bases; unmatched junction bases: 5. CDR3 in amino acids: CASSPSGGVETQYF. CDR3 DNA sequence: TGTGCCAGCAGTCCCAGCGGGGGGGTAGAGACCCAGTACTTC. Complete variable domain (other parts from reference TRBV7-3 and TRBJ2-5): GAGVSQTPSNKVTEKGKYVELRCDPISGHTALYWYRQSLGQGPEFLIYFQGTGAADDSGLPNDRFFAVRPEGSVSTLKIQRTERGDSAVYLCASSPSGGVETQYFGPGTRLLVL.

The chain recombines TRBV19 with TRBJ1-2; a possible D gene is TRBD1 (5 bases). CDR1 LNHDA and CDR2 SQIVND come from the germline V gene (reference sequence). Trimming removed 5 bases from V and 8 bases from J, with 27 bases in between. This CDR3 is 17 amino acids long. The CDR3 region is CASSANSRDLPTGGYTF. The CDR3 bases are TGTGCCAGTAGTGCCAACTCCCGGGACCTACCAACTGGGGGCTACACCTTC.

The chain has TRBV7-3 and TRBJ2-1, with TRBD1 matching over 9 bases. J gave up 6 bases and V 4 bases, and 13 bases lay outside the gene matches. Germline CDR1 reads SGHTA; CDR2 reads FQGTGA. The CDR3 runs 17 residues. The chain's CDR3 is CASSSIISGTGINEQFF. The DNA of the CDR3 is TGTGCCAGCAGCTCGATTATCTCCGGGACAGGGATCAATGAGCAGTTCTTC.

The J gene is TRBJ1-2, the V gene TRBV6-6; D possibly corresponds to TRBD1 (5 bases). Germline lookup yields CDR1 MNHNY and CDR2 SVGAGI (reference sequence). This CDR3 region has 15 residues. V dropped 4 bases and J dropped 4 bases, with 16 bases sitting between them. The CDR3 is CASSFETATPYGYTF. The CDR3 coding sequence is TGTGCCAGCAGTTTCGAGACAGCTACCCCCTATGGCTACACCTTC.

The gene calls are TRBV2 and TRBJ2-4; D is ambiguous. The V gene lost 10 bases and the J gene lost 8 bases, with 24 bases spanning the gap. The germline CDR1 and CDR2 sequences are SNHLY and FYNNEI. This CDR3 has 15 residues. CDR3 DNA sequence: TGTGCCAACGCCGTATCTTCCAAGGCCGTAGACATTCAGTACTTC. Translation gives CANAVSSKAVDIQYF.

The chain links TRBV9 to TRBJ2-6; no reliable D call. This CDR3 has 15 amino acids. Germline CDR1 is SGDLS and CDR2 is YYNGEE. The germline V and J ends were trimmed by 2 bases and 0 bases, with 6 bases remaining between them. The CDR3 loop reads CASSVTPSGANVLTF. CDR3 nucleotide sequence: TGTGCCAGCAGCGTGACACCCTCTGGGGCCAACGTCCTGACTTTC.

CDR3 sequence reads: CASTPRGLLNYGYTF. The CDR3 bases are TGTGCCAGCACCCCTCGGGGCCTACTAAACTATGGCTACACCTTC. The chain couples TRBV5-5 to TRBJ1-2; D is possibly TRBD1 (5 bases). The CDR3 is made up of 15 amino acids. Trimming cost V 6 bases and J 2 bases, with 17 bases left between them. Germline values: CDR1 SGHKS, CDR2 YYEKEE (reference sequence).

This sequence joins TRBV25-1 and TRBJ2-7; TRBD1 might be the D (6 bases). The CDR3 length is 13 residues. Germline values: CDR1 MGHDK, CDR2 SYGVNS. The V gene lost 5 bases and the J gene lost 3 bases, with 11 bases spanning the gap. The CDR3 bases are TGTGCCAGCAGTTCCGAGGACAGCTACGAGCAGTACTTC. Protein sequence: CASSSEDSYEQYF.

This sequence joins TRBV7-7 and TRBJ2-3, with TRBD2 as a possible D gene (6 bases). Deletions cut 5 bases from V and 0 bases from J, with 15 bases between. Per germline, CDR1 SSHAT and CDR2 FNYEAQ (reference sequence). This CDR3 has 16 residues. The CDR3 spells CASSPQGAGSTDTQYF. The CDR3 nucleotides are TGTGCCAGCAGCCCCCAGGGTGCGGGGAGCACAGATACGCAGTATTTT.

This chain connects TRBV6-5 to TRBJ2-7; D ambiguous. CDR1 MNHEY and CDR2 SVGAGI come from the germline V gene. The V end was cut by 2 bases, the J end by 0 bases, with 11 bases between. The CDR3 runs to 15 residues. The CDR3, as DNA: TGTGCCAGCAGTTACGGGCAGGTGAGCTCCTACGAGCAGTACTTC. It encodes CASSYGQVSSYEQYF.

The V and J genes are TRBV30 and TRBJ1-2; 10 nucleotides match TRBD1. The CDR3 runs 16 residues. V dropped 2 bases and J dropped 6; count of bases not matched to a gene: 12. Germline loops: CDR1 GTSNPN, CDR2 SVGIG (reference sequence). CDR3 nucleotide sequence: TGTGCCTGGAGTCGACAGGGGGCCGACCGTCGCAATGGCTACACCTTC. Translation gives CAWSRQGADRRNGYTF.

The V gene is TRBV11-2, the J gene TRBJ1-2; unclear D gene. Germline lookup yields CDR1 SGHAT and CDR2 FQNNGV. Between the trimmed V and J ends, which lost 1 base and 8 bases, there was a span of 14 bases. This CDR3 has 14 residues. The CDR3 sequence: CASSLGIIRRGYTF. The CDR3 DNA follows: TGTGCCAGCAGCTTAGGTATCATCCGTCGGGGCTACACCTTC.

The chain joins TRBV7-2 to TRBJ2-7; 8 bases are shared with TRBD2. CDR1 SGHTA and CDR2 FQGNSA come from the germline V gene. J gave up 0 bases and V 2 bases, and 6 bases lay outside the gene matches. The CDR3 has 16 residues. CDR3 region: CASSLSAGGFSYEQYF. CDR3 DNA: TGTGCCAGCAGCTTAAGCGCGGGGGGCTTCTCCTACGAGCAGTACTTC.

V is TRBV5-4 and J is TRBJ1-4, with TRBD1 matching 9 bases. This CDR3 region has 14 residues. Germline CDR1 and CDR2: SGHNT and YYREEE (reference sequence). The V and J ends lost 4 bases and 7 bases, in that order; junction bases with no gene match: 5. The CDR3 DNA reads TGTGCCAGCAGCAACCGGGACAGGGTTGAAAAACTGTTTTTT. Residues: CASSNRDRVEKLFF.

V gene TRBV6-5 combines with J gene TRBJ1-2, with 10 positions matching TRBD1. Trimming cost V 5 bases and J 2 bases; bases outside gene matches: 5. Germline V lookup: CDR1 MNHEY, CDR2 SVGAGI. CDR3 size: 15 residues. For the CDR3, the DNA is TGTGCCAGCAGTACTCGGGACAGGGGAAACTATGGCTACACCTTC. It codes for CASSTRDRGNYGYTF.

CDR3 DNA: TGTGCCAGCTCTAGCGGAATCACAGATACGCAGTATTTT. Protein product: CASSSGITDTQYF. The chain links TRBV7-9 to TRBJ2-3, with 7 bases lining up with TRBD2. The germline gives CDR1 SEHNR, CDR2 FQNEAQ (reference sequence). The CDR3 is made up of 13 amino acids. With 8 bases clipped from V and 2 bases from J, the junction kept 4 bases outside the gene matches.

This chain connects TRBV7-9 to TRBJ1-3, with D maybe TRBD1 (5 bases). The CDR3 extends over 16 amino acids. Germline CDR1 reads SEHNR; CDR2 reads FQNEAQ (reference sequence). V gave up 1 base and J gave up 2 bases, with 12 bases separating them. The CDR3 region has the DNA TGTGCCAGCAGCTTAGTTCCAGGGCAAACTGGAAACACCATATATTTT. It yields the protein CASSLVPGQTGNTIYF.